A single sample is the source of the 6 T cell receptor beta chains below, sequenced in a study of blood T cell repertoires in COVID-19. The assay was immunoSEQ multiplex PCR, and TCRdb's table has in-frame clones only and misses some. Of 180,000 or so clones listed, 75% to 80% were seen once; the top ten hold roughly 9.4%. The sequenced sample consisted of peripheral blood. The receptors were gathered from a woman in her 50s with active or convalescent COVID-19.

The rearrangement joins TRBV7-2 to TRBJ1-2; 8 nucleotides line up with TRBD1. The CDR3 is 15 amino acids. J gave up 5 bases and V 5 bases, and 10 bases lay outside the gene matches. CDR1 and CDR2 from the germline V gene are SGHTA and FQGNSA. The CDR3 region is CASSPGTGVGYGYTF. CDR3 nucleotide sequence: TGTGCCAGCAGCCCCGGGACAGGAGTAGGGTATGGCTACACCTTC.

The gene calls are TRBV2 and TRBJ1-2, with D unresolved. CDR1 is SNHLY and CDR2 is FYNNEI in the germline V gene. The CDR3 sequence is 13 residues long. The ends were cut back, 6 bases at V and 5 bases at J, with 13 bases in the middle. CDR3 region: CASRLEGWYGYTF. CDR3 coding DNA: TGTGCCAGCAGGCTGGAGGGCTGGTATGGCTACACCTTC.

The gene calls are TRBV5-1 and TRBJ1-2, with D possibly matching TRBD1 (6 bases). Trimming cost V 1 base and J 7 bases, with 14 bases left between them. Germline loops: CDR1 SGHRS, CDR2 YFSETQ. The CDR3 is made up of 14 amino acids. DNA for the CDR3: TGCGCCAGCAGCTTGTATGGGGAAGGGGGTGGCTACACCTTC. Amino acids: CASSLYGEGGGYTF.

The genes are TRBV15 and TRBJ2-1; a possible D gene is TRBD1 (5 bases). Germline V lookup: CDR1 LNHNV, CDR2 YYDKDF (reference sequence). The CDR3 loop spans 17 amino acids. V was cut by 4 bases and J by 7 bases, with 23 bases left in between. The DNA for the CDR3 is TGTGCCACCAGCACCGCTTCGGGCAGGGTCGTGTCAAATGAGCAGTTCTTC. This gives the protein CATSTASGRVVSNEQFF. Full variable domain (remainder filled in from reference TRBV15 and TRBJ2-1): DAMVIQNPRYQVTQFGKPVTLSCSQTLNHNVMYWYQQKSSQAPKLLFHYYDKDFNNEADTPDNFQSRRPNTSFCFLDIRSPGLGDTAMYLCATSTASGRVVSNEQFFGPGTRLTVL.

The chain links TRBV30 to TRBJ2-7; 14 bases match TRBD2. Looked up from germline, CDR1 is GTSNPN and CDR2 is SVGIG (reference sequence). V shed 1 base, J shed 2 bases, and the junction held 13 bases outside the gene matches. This CDR3 has 19 residues. CDR3 DNA sequence: TGTGCCTGGAGTGGACCCCGGACTAGCGGGAGGTCACCTACCTACGAGCAGTACTTC. Residues: CAWSGPRTSGRSPTYEQYF. The entire variable domain, with the rest obtained from reference TRBV30 and TRBJ2-7, is as follows: SQTIHQWPATLVQPVGSPLSLECTVEGTSNPNLYWYRQAAGRGLQLLFYSVGIGQISSEVPQNLSASRPQDRQFILSSKKLLLSDSGFYLCAWSGPRTSGRSPTYEQYFGPGTRLTVT.

The rearrangement links TRBV18 to TRBJ1-2; 8 bases map to TRBD1. J gave up 1 base and V 0 bases, and 1 base lay outside the gene matches. Germline assignment: CDR1 KGHSH and CDR2 LQKENI. This CDR3 region has 15 residues. DNA of the CDR3: TGTGCCAGCTCACCACCGGGACAGGTTAACTATGGCTACACCTTC. Translated: CASSPPGQVNYGYTF. The entire variable domain, with the rest obtained from reference TRBV18 and TRBJ1-2, is as follows: NAGVMQNPRHLVRRRGQEARLRCSPMKGHSHVYWYRQLPEEGLKFMVYLQKENIIDESGMPKERFSAEFPKEGPSILRIQQVVRGDSAAYFCASSPPGQVNYGYTFGSGTRLTVV.